This TCR beta chain was sequenced during a study of blood T cell repertoires in COVID-19. The overall study: There were acute and convalescent COVID-19 samples, and they came from the United States, Italy and Spain. Sources were T cells, B-cell-depleted T cells, or PBMCs; the material itself was cDNA or gDNA.

Germline V lookup: CDR1 MNHNY, CDR2 SVGAGI (reference sequence). The trim removed 1 base at V and 5 bases at J, leaving 1 base unmatched. The CDR3 runs to 15 residues. Under the authors' procedure: Nucleated cell counts were estimated from reference gene primer amplification. Sequenced by immunoSEQ multiplex PCR; TCRdb stores in-frame clones only, minus some. V, J and clone size reflect that table, while D and trimming were determined from the DNA. The data show almost 350,000 clones, about nine tenths seen once. Specimen: peripheral blood. This TCR came from a woman aged 60-75 years with COVID-19, enrolled during active disease. The chain recombines TRBV6-6 with TRBJ1-6, with 8 nucleotides matching TRBD1. The CDR3 reads CASSYLDRDNSPLHF. The CDR3 DNA follows: TGTGCCAGCAGTTACTTGGACAGGGATAATTCACCCCTCCACTTT.